These 30 T cell receptor beta chains were all obtained from the same sample, sequenced in a study of cytomegalovirus exposure and HLA in healthy donors. The PCR was carried out with 60 Vbeta primers and 13 Jbeta primers. Libraries were prepared by immunoSEQ multiplex PCR; TCRdb keeps only in-frame clonotypes and omits some of them. The table lists approximately 180,000 clones, over 65% of them singletons. The sample was PBMCs. These TCRs come from a woman aged 25 to 39 in good health and CMV-seropositive.

The count of this clone is one. V usage is TRBV10-2 and J usage is TRBJ1-1; 8 bases are shared with TRBD1. Germline loops: CDR1 WSHSY, CDR2 SAAADI. With V trimmed by 6 bases and J by 1 base, 7 bases remained unmatched. The CDR3 totals 15 residues. CDR3 residues: CASSPPGQENTEAFF. DNA for the CDR3: TGCGCCAGCAGCCCGCCGGGACAGGAGAACACTGAAGCTTTCTTT.

The chain joins TRBV2 to TRBJ1-2; TRBD1 might be the D (6 bases). CDR3 length: 13 residues. The V gene's germline CDR1 is SNHLY and CDR2 FYNNEI. Trimming removed 6 bases at V and 2 bases at J, with 10 bases between. CDR3: CASRQGSNYGYTF. The CDR3 bases are TGTGCCAGCAGACAGGGATCGAACTATGGCTACACCTTC.

This clone turned up a few times. In nucleotides, the CDR3 is TGTGCCAGCATCAAGGGACACCACACAGATACGCAGTATTTT. Residues: CASIKGHHTDTQYF. This rearrangement joins TRBV7-2 to TRBJ2-3; D might be TRBD1 (6 bases). Deletions cut 7 bases from V and 2 bases from J, with 13 bases between. This CDR3 has 14 residues. The germline V gene encodes CDR1 SGHTA and CDR2 FQGNSA.

The sample holds one count of this clone. The CDR3 DNA reads TGTGCCAGCAGCTGGCGACTAGCGGGAAGAAACAATGAGCAGTTCTTC. Translated: CASSWRLAGRNNEQFF. The rearrangement joins TRBV5-6 to TRBJ2-1; the match to TRBD2 covers 11 bases. Germline V gene lookup returns CDR1 SGHDT and CDR2 YYEEEE. The CDR3 length is 16 residues. J lost 5 bases, V lost 3 bases, and 7 bases had no gene match. Based on the CDR3 plus reference TRBV5-6 and TRBJ2-1, the full variable domain is DAGVTQSPTHLIKTRGQQVTLRCSPKSGHDTVSWYQQALGQGPQFIFQYYEEEERQRGNFPDRFSGHQFPNYSSELNVNALLLGDSALYLCASSWRLAGRNNEQFFGPGTRLTVL.

The chain has TRBV30 and TRBJ2-2; TRBD2 matches 11 bases. CDR1 and CDR2 (germline): GTSNPN, SVGIG (reference sequence). With 0 bases clipped from V and 5 bases from J, the junction kept 5 bases outside the gene matches. The CDR3 loop spans 16 amino acids. Written as DNA, the CDR3 is TGTGCCTGGAGTGTACAACTAGCGGGAGTTACCGGGGAGCTGTTTTTT. Translation gives CAWSVQLAGVTGELFF.

Here the CDR3 reads CASRGSLSYNEQFF. CDR3 DNA sequence: TGTGCCAGCCGCGGATCCCTCTCCTACAATGAGCAGTTCTTC. The J gene is TRBJ2-1, the V gene TRBV27, with no clear D. In germline, CDR1 is MNHEY, CDR2 SMNVEV (reference sequence). This CDR3 contains 14 residues. V was trimmed by 8 bases and J by 0 bases, leaving 11 bases between them.

The chain combines TRBV10-3 with TRBJ2-1; 14 nucleotides match TRBD2. Trimming at V came to 6 bases and at J to 6 bases, leaving 1 base not matched to a gene. This CDR3 comprises 14 residues. Looked up from germline, CDR1 is ENHRY and CDR2 is SYGVKD. In DNA form, the CDR3 reads TGTGCCATCAGGGGACTAGCGGGAGCCAATGAGCAGTTCTTC. This sequence encodes CAIRGLAGANEQFF.

This clone was seen only a few times. The chain employs TRBV6-5 and TRBJ1-2, with a possible D match to TRBD1 (6 bases). V lost 8 bases and J lost 3, with 16 bases in between. The CDR3 extends over 14 amino acids. Germline lookup yields CDR1 MNHEY and CDR2 SVGAGI. CDR3 DNA: TGTGCCAGCGCAGGGGAAGATTCATACTATGGCTACACCTTC. Amino acids: CASAGEDSYYGYTF.

The CDR3 loop reads CASSRVYGETQYF. CDR3 coding DNA: TGTGCCAGCAGCAGGGTCTATGGGGAGACCCAGTACTTC. V gene TRBV6-5 combines with J gene TRBJ2-5; D perhaps matches TRBD1 (5 bases). The V and J ends lost 6 bases and 5 bases respectively, with 13 bases between them. CDR1 MNHEY and CDR2 SVGAGI come from the germline V gene. This CDR3 region has 13 residues.

This clone was detected only a few times. V usage is TRBV27 and J usage is TRBJ1-3; D ambiguous. Germline CDR1 MNHEY, CDR2 SMNVEV (reference sequence). V was cut by 2 bases and J by 10 bases, with 15 bases left in between. The CDR3 loop spans 14 amino acids. The CDR3 protein is CASSLNARKPTIYF. The CDR3 DNA sequence: TGTGCCAGCAGTTTAAACGCCAGGAAACCTACCATATATTTT.

The CDR3 bases are TGTGCCAGCAGCATAACGACAGGTTCCTACGAGCAGTACTTC. It translates to CASSITTGSYEQYF. The rearrangement joins TRBV9 to TRBJ2-7; TRBD1 might be the D (6 bases). CDR1 is SGDLS and CDR2 is YYNGEE in the germline V gene. The ends were cut back, 4 bases at V and 1 base at J, with 12 bases in the middle. The CDR3 is 14 residues long. The full variable domain, with the rest looked up from reference TRBV9 and TRBJ2-7, is DSGVTQTPKHLITATGQRVTLRCSPRSGDLSVYWYQQSLDQGLQFLIQYYNGEERAKGNILERFSAQQFPDLHSELNLSSLELGDSALYFCASSITTGSYEQYFGPGTRLTVT.

The chain uses TRBV10-3 and TRBJ2-2; possibly TRBD2 for D (5 bases). CDR1 is ENHRY and CDR2 is SYGVKD in the germline V gene. The ends were cut back, 2 bases at V and 4 bases at J, with 8 bases in the middle. The CDR3 has 14 amino acids. The CDR3 protein is CAISEATITGELFF. The DNA of the CDR3 is TGTGCCATCAGTGAGGCGACTATCACCGGGGAGCTGTTTTTT.

The chain uses TRBV11-2 and TRBJ1-2; D gene uncertain. Trimming pared 0 bases from V and 8 bases from J, leaving 10 bases between. Germline assignment: CDR1 SGHAT and CDR2 FQNNGV. The CDR3 totals 13 residues. The CDR3 region has the DNA TGTGCCAGCAGCTTAGACAACTTGGGCGGCTACACCTTC. As protein: CASSLDNLGGYTF.

This clone has just a few counts. The chain combines TRBV19 with TRBJ2-7, with 8 nucleotides matching TRBD2. The germline CDR1 and CDR2 sequences are LNHDA and SQIVND (reference sequence). This CDR3 is 17 amino acids long. V lost 1 base to trimming and J lost 7 bases; unmatched junction nucleotides: 15. The CDR3 loop is CASSIGHGGARVAEQYF. The CDR3 bases are TGTGCCAGTAGTATAGGACACGGGGGGGCACGGGTCGCTGAGCAGTACTTC.

This sequence joins TRBV2 and TRBJ2-5; D perhaps matches TRBD1 (5 bases). V shed 5 bases and J shed 2 bases, with 9 bases lying between them. Per the germline V gene, CDR1 is SNHLY and CDR2 is FYNNEI. The CDR3 sequence is 13 residues long. The CDR3 protein is CASSLTEQETQYF. DNA of the CDR3: TGTGCCAGCAGTTTGACAGAGCAAGAGACCCAGTACTTC.

The rearrangement uses TRBV28 and TRBJ2-6; D remains ambiguous. The CDR3 has 13 amino acids. Trimming shortened V by 6 bases and J by 0 bases, and 3 bases separated the two germline ends. Germline lookup yields CDR1 MDHEN and CDR2 SYDVKM. The CDR3 DNA follows: TGTGCCAGCAGCTCCTCTGGGGCCAACGTCCTGACTTTC. Encoded protein: CASSSSGANVLTF.

This clone has just one count. The CDR3: CASSSSGDQPQHF. CDR3 nucleotides: TGCGCCAGCAGCTCCTCCGGAGATCAGCCCCAGCATTTT. This chain connects TRBV5-1 to TRBJ1-5; D gene ambiguous. This CDR3 comprises 13 residues. Trimming removed 3 bases at V and 5 bases at J, with 9 bases between. From germline, CDR1 is SGHRS and CDR2 YFSETQ.

This clone was observed a handful of times. V and J are TRBV30 and TRBJ2-7; 11 bases map to TRBD1. The CDR3 totals 15 residues. The germline V gene has CDR1 GTSNPN and CDR2 SVGIG (reference sequence). The V segment lost 1 base and the J segment 4 bases; nucleotides outside the gene matches: 6. CDR3 in DNA: TGTGCCTGGAGTGAGGACAGGGGGCCTGAATACGAGCAGTACTTC. This sequence encodes CAWSEDRGPEYEQYF.

The V gene is TRBV11-3, the J gene TRBJ2-1; D uncertain. Looked up from germline, CDR1 is SGHNT and CDR2 is YENEEA. The germline V and J ends were trimmed by 5 bases and 2 bases, with 16 bases remaining between them. This CDR3 region has 16 residues. The CDR3 reads CASSHPRMDPYNEQFF. DNA of the CDR3: TGTGCCAGCAGCCATCCGAGGATGGATCCCTACAATGAGCAGTTCTTC.

V usage is TRBV6-6 and J usage is TRBJ1-4, with D hard to call. This CDR3 region has 13 residues. V was shortened by 0 bases and J by 5 bases, with 4 bases between the two germline ends. The germline V gene has CDR1 MNHNY and CDR2 SVGAGI (reference sequence). CDR3 region: CASSYSANEKLFF. CDR3 nucleotides: TGTGCCAGCAGTTACTCGGCAAATGAAAAACTGTTTTTT.

CDR3 in amino acids: CASREQGIEYF. The CDR3 bases are TGTGCCAGCAGGGAGCAGGGTATAGAGTATTTT. The V call is TRBV11-1, the J call TRBJ2-3, with D possibly TRBD1 on 5 matching bases. The germline gives CDR1 SGHAT, CDR2 FQDESV (reference sequence). V was trimmed by 6 bases and J by 13 bases, leaving 14 bases between them. There are 11 residues in the CDR3.

The chain carries TRBV28 and TRBJ1-2; 9 bases match TRBD1. Germline V gives CDR1 MDHEN, CDR2 SYDVKM. The J segment lost 8 bases and the V segment lost 6 bases, leaving 13 bases of the junction unmatched. The CDR3 is 15 residues long. Here the CDR3 DNA reads TGTGCCAGCAGCCCCCCCGGGACAGGGATGAGAGGCTACACCTTC. It codes for CASSPPGTGMRGYTF.

This clone was detected only a few times. The chain carries TRBV4-2 and TRBJ2-7; 10 bases map to TRBD2. CDR1 and CDR2 from the germline V gene are LGHNA and YNFKEQ. V was pared by 3 bases and J by 0 bases, with 2 bases of the junction left unmatched. CDR3 size: 15 residues. CDR3 DNA sequence: TGTGCCAGCAGCCAGCTAGCGGGAGACTCCTACGAGCAGTACTTC. Translation: CASSQLAGDSYEQYF.

The CDR3 DNA reads as TGTGCCAGCTTAAGACAGCGCACAGATACGCAGTATTTT. Its protein is CASLRQRTDTQYF. J is TRBJ2-3 and V is TRBV2; a weak D match, TRBD1 (5 bases). The CDR3 extends over 13 amino acids. CDR1 SNHLY and CDR2 FYNNEI come from the germline V gene. V lost 8 bases, J lost 1 base, and 10 bases lay in between.

The chain carries TRBV11-1 and TRBJ2-1; D perhaps matches TRBD2 (6 bases). V gave up 3 bases and J gave up 3 bases, with 12 bases separating them. The CDR3 spans 15 residues. The germline gives CDR1 SGHAT, CDR2 FQDESV (reference sequence). CDR3 in DNA: TGTGCCAGCAGCTTCTCACTAGCAGTCTACAATGAGCAGTTCTTC. The encoded protein is CASSFSLAVYNEQFF. The complete variable domain, with remaining parts taken from reference TRBV11-1 and TRBJ2-1, reads EAEVAQSPRYKITEKSQAVAFWCDPISGHATLYWYRQILGQGPELLVQFQDESVVDDSQLPKDRFSAERLKGVDSTLKIQPAELGDSAMYLCASSFSLAVYNEQFFGPGTRLTVL.

This clone is a singleton in its sample. The chain combines TRBV6-1 with TRBJ2-7; D is undetermined. From germline, CDR1 is MNHNS and CDR2 SASEGT. The CDR3 is 13 residues long. The V end was cut by 4 bases, the J end by 4 bases, with 11 bases between. CDR3 protein: CASSAMSEYEQYF. The DNA of the CDR3 is TGTGCCAGCAGTGCCATGAGCGAATACGAGCAGTACTTC.

The V and J genes are TRBV6-6 and TRBJ1-5; maybe TRBD1 (6 bases). Germline V CDR1 and CDR2: MNHNY, SVGAGI (reference sequence). V was shortened by 6 bases and J by 6 bases, with 15 bases between the two germline ends. The CDR3 loop spans 14 amino acids. CDR3 region: CASSSDLQGQPQHF. CDR3 nucleotide sequence: TGTGCCAGCAGCTCGGACCTACAGGGTCAGCCCCAGCATTTT.

The chain is built from TRBV5-4 and TRBJ2-1; D remains ambiguous. V lost 4 bases to trimming and J lost 5 bases, with 16 bases between them. The CDR3 covers 15 residues. Per the germline V gene, CDR1 is SGHNT and CDR2 is YYREEE (reference sequence). Here the CDR3 reads CASSLEVGSHNEQFF. DNA of the CDR3: TGTGCCAGCAGCCTCGAGGTAGGTTCCCACAATGAGCAGTTCTTC.

In its sample, this clone was seen a few times. This chain links TRBV6-1 with TRBJ1-4; D remains unclear. Per germline, CDR1 MNHNS and CDR2 SASEGT. The CDR3 is 14 amino acids. Trimming cost V 4 bases and J 0 bases, with 6 bases left between them. This CDR3 reads CASSVHATNEKLFF. The CDR3 DNA is TGTGCCAGCAGTGTCCATGCAACTAATGAAAAACTGTTTTTT.

The V and J genes are TRBV5-1 and TRBJ1-5; D unresolved. Trimming shortened V by 1 base and J by 0 bases, and 8 bases separated the two germline ends. The CDR3 is 15 residues long. In germline, CDR1 is SGHRS, CDR2 YFSETQ. CDR3 coding DNA: TGCGCCAGCAGCTTGACAGATGATAGCAATCAGCCCCAGCATTTT. Translating gives CASSLTDDSNQPQHF.